This TCR beta chain is from a study of blood T cell repertoires in COVID-19. This CDR3 spans 12 amino acids. Trimming removed 5 bases at V and 8 bases at J, with 10 bases between. Per germline, CDR1 MGHDK and CDR2 SYGVNS. The assay was immunoSEQ multiplex PCR, and TCRdb's table has in-frame clones only and misses some. The sample yields 60,000 to 85,000 clones, approximately 75% seen once. The gene calls are TRBV25-1 and TRBJ1-3, with D unresolved. Sequencing input: peripheral blood. The receptor's source is a woman in her fifties or sixties with acute or convalescent COVID-19. The CDR3: CASSWLGDTIYF. In nucleotides, the CDR3 is TGTGCCAGCAGTTGGCTCGGGGACACCATATATTTT.